This TCR beta chain was sequenced for a study of T cells after yellow fever vaccination. Study-level results: Most clones from primary vaccination resurfaced after the booster (96% CD4, around 91% CD8). FACS-sorted repertoires could contain abundant clonotypes contaminating from the bulk population. A weaker secondary response peaked on day 5, the primary on day 15.

On this clonotype: The antigen remains undetermined.

Template-switching 5'RACE yielded the TCR cDNA; a universal primer site and UMIs were added in the process. From the 5' RACE reads, TCRdb called clonotypes with MiXCR, one entry per CDR3 protein. The table shows under 100,000 distinct CDR3 sequences, with less than 6% occurring only once. The CDR3 contains 13 residues. V was cut by 6 bases and J by 2 bases, with 13 bases left in between. Germline V gives CDR1 SQVTM, CDR2 ANQGSEA. Sequences were derived from CD8+ T cells sorted from PBMCs, sampled 10 days after the yellow fever booster vaccination. V and J are TRBV29-1 and TRBJ1-1; D uncertain. The TCR comes from a man aged 18-30 years who received the YFV17D yellow fever vaccine. For the CDR3, the DNA is TGCAGCGTCCTGGGTCCGAGAAACACTGAAGCTTTCTTT. This sequence encodes CSVLGPRNTEAFF.